What follows is one T cell receptor (beta chain) and its context. Its antigen is as yet unknown. This likely comes from a read error, as the CDR3 has no conserved phenylalanine or tryptophan at its end. The data belong to a study of tumor-infiltrating lymphocytes in primary liver carcinoma. Study details: The five patients, who were men and women, ranged in age from 30 to 69 years. General study results and limits: Significantly larger top-250-clone fractions were found in tumors than in blood (p = 0.039). In the absence of sorting, bulk samples left CD4+ and CD8+ repertoires uncompared.

The CDR3 is 13 residues long. The V and J ends lost 5 bases and 3 bases respectively, with 14 bases between them. Per the germline V gene, CDR1 is SQVTM and CDR2 is ANQGSEA. Blood RNA was derived from unsorted whole blood, and germline DNA was extracted too. Researchers generated TCR beta cDNA from roughly 510 ng of total RNA, relying on a constant-region primer. Each TCR beta library was derived from three nested multiplex PCR rounds that employed slightly modified ARM-PCR. TRBV1-TRBV30 forward and Cbeta reverse primers drove the first two approximately 10-cycle rounds. TCRdb analysed the multiplex PCR reads with MiXCR anew, one entry per CDR3 protein. Among some 320,000 distinct CDR3 sequences, approximately 60% were seen once, and the ten largest hold roughly 9%.

The TCR sequence derives from a man aged 40-50 years with primary liver carcinoma and hepatitis B virus infection. Sequenced: peripheral blood. V is TRBV29-1 and J is TRBJ2-7; either TRBD1 or TRBD2 may supply D (6 bases each). The chain's CDR3 is CSVTSRGIYEQYL. In nucleotides, the CDR3 is TGCAGCGTTACTAGCAGGGGAATCTACGAGCAGTACCTC.